Following are 11 T cell receptor beta chains from one sample sequenced in a study of blood T cell repertoires in COVID-19. The table came from immunoSEQ multiplex PCR; TCRdb's copy has only in-frame clones and leaves some out. The table shows about 100,000 clones, with 69% occurring only once. The specimen sequenced was peripheral blood. The receptors originated from a man older than 75 with acute or convalescent COVID-19.

The sample holds many counts of this clone. The chain is built from TRBV10-3 and TRBJ2-1, with 8 bases identical to TRBD2. Losses at the gene ends were 3 bases for V and 7 bases for J; bases not matched to a gene: 8. The CDR3 is 15 amino acids. Germline V gene data show CDR1 as ENHRY and CDR2 as SYGVKD. CDR3 DNA sequence: TGTGCCATCAGTGACGGGAGGGAGGGCCCGAATGAGCAGTTCTTC. It yields the protein CAISDGREGPNEQFF.

The chain has TRBV30 and TRBJ2-5, with 9 positions matching TRBD2. With V trimmed by 5 bases and J by 1 base, 5 bases remained unmatched. Germline CDR1 and CDR2: GTSNPN and SVGIG (reference sequence). The CDR3 has 14 residues. CDR3 loop: CAWAGGRAQETQYF. CDR3 sequence (DNA): TGTGCCTGGGCTGGCGGGAGGGCCCAAGAGACCCAGTACTTC.

This clone was observed a handful of times. The chain uses TRBV6-5 and TRBJ1-2, with D unclear. This CDR3 region has 13 residues. Per germline, CDR1 MNHEY and CDR2 SVGAGI. The V and J ends lost 4 bases and 8 bases respectively, with 14 bases between them. The CDR3 DNA sequence: TGTGCCAGCAGTTCTGAATTGAGAGTCGGCTACACCTTC. Translation gives CASSSELRVGYTF.

This sequence joins TRBV9 and TRBJ1-6; 8 bases are a match to TRBD1. CDR3 length: 15 residues. J lost 8 bases, V lost 2 bases, and 6 bases had no gene match. The germline gives CDR1 SGDLS, CDR2 YYNGEE. The CDR3: CASSVMGTGDSPLHF. CDR3 sequence (DNA): TGTGCCAGCAGCGTTATGGGGACAGGAGATTCACCCCTCCACTTT.

V usage is TRBV2 and J usage is TRBJ2-2; D possibly corresponds to TRBD1 (5 bases). Germline assignment: CDR1 SNHLY and CDR2 FYNNEI. This CDR3 is 15 amino acids long. V was clipped by 6 bases and J by 0 bases, with 11 bases between them. CDR3: CASRGGAANTGELFF. The CDR3 DNA is TGTGCCAGCAGGGGTGGGGCGGCGAACACCGGGGAGCTGTTTTTT.

The chain recombines TRBV27 with TRBJ2-1, with TRBD2 identical over 14 bases. This CDR3 is 15 amino acids long. J was trimmed by 6 bases and V by 3 bases; bases with no gene match: 1. Looked up from germline, CDR1 is MNHEY and CDR2 is SMNVEV (reference sequence). CDR3 amino acids: CASSLGTSGSNEQFF. The CDR3 DNA follows: TGTGCCAGCAGTTTGGGGACTAGCGGGAGCAATGAGCAGTTCTTC.

This rearrangement joins TRBV27 to TRBJ1-1; a weak D match, TRBD1 (5 bases). The CDR3 runs 14 residues. The germline V and J ends were trimmed by 7 bases and 4 bases, with 16 bases remaining between them. Germline CDR1 reads MNHEY; CDR2 reads SMNVEV (reference sequence). CDR3 nucleotide sequence: TGTGCCAGCACCCTTCGGGGCGGGGCCACTGAAGCTTTCTTT. This translates into CASTLRGGATEAFF.

The chain carries TRBV28 and TRBJ1-1, with D hard to call. This CDR3 contains 12 residues. Trimming removed 3 bases from V and 8 bases from J, with 10 bases in between. CDR1 and CDR2 from the germline V gene are MDHEN and SYDVKM. The CDR3 DNA reads as TGTGCCAGCAGTTTGGGTAGGAGAGAAGCTTTCTTT. Residues: CASSLGRREAFF.

The gene calls are TRBV28 and TRBJ1-4, with TRBD1 identical over 10 bases. Looked up from germline, CDR1 is MDHEN and CDR2 is SYDVKM. The CDR3 covers 15 residues. J gave up 3 bases and V 5 bases, and 3 bases lay outside the gene matches. The CDR3 loop is CASSDRGRSNEKLFF. The CDR3 DNA is TGTGCCAGCAGTGACAGGGGGCGGTCTAATGAAAAACTGTTTTTT.

The chain employs TRBV6-5 and TRBJ2-1; no firm D call. With 8 bases removed from V and 0 bases from J, the gap between germline ends came to 14 bases. Per germline, CDR1 MNHEY and CDR2 SVGAGI. The CDR3 sequence is 15 residues long. This chain's CDR3 is CASRLSDSSYNEQFF. CDR3 sequence (DNA): TGTGCCAGCCGGCTCAGCGACTCCTCCTACAATGAGCAGTTCTTC.

This chain joins TRBV2 and TRBJ2-2; the D is unclear. Trimming took 0 bases from V and 7 from J, leaving 9 bases between them. The CDR3 covers 14 residues. Germline V lookup: CDR1 SNHLY, CDR2 FYNNEI. The CDR3 region has the DNA TGTGCCAGCAGTGAAGCACGGCGGAACGGGGAGCTGTTTTTT. Its protein product is CASSEARRNGELFF.